This TCR beta chain was identified in a study of blood T cell repertoires in COVID-19. The table came from immunoSEQ multiplex PCR; TCRdb's copy has only in-frame clones and leaves some out. Counted here are a few hundred thousand clones, 85% occurring once; the ten biggest clones make up approximately 3.6%. The CDR3 consists of 14 residues. J gave up 5 bases and V 1 base, and 3 bases lay outside the gene matches. Germline V gives CDR1 MGHRA, CDR2 YSYEKL. The material sequenced was peripheral blood. This chain connects TRBV4-1 to TRBJ2-7, with 9 bases aligning to TRBD1. This receptor was obtained from a woman under 30 with acute or convalescent COVID-19. This CDR3 is CASSQGQGGDEQYF. The CDR3, as DNA: TGCGCCAGCAGCCAAGGACAGGGGGGGGACGAGCAGTACTTC.